The text below deals with one TCR beta chain. The sample originates from a study of cytomegalovirus exposure and HLA in healthy donors. Libraries were prepared by immunoSEQ multiplex PCR; TCRdb keeps only in-frame clonotypes and omits some of them. The data show approximately 160,000 clones, 75% to 95% seen once. Germline CDR1 LGHNA, CDR2 YNFKEQ. This CDR3 contains 17 residues. V lost 3 bases, J lost 2 bases, and 7 bases stayed unmatched. This chain links TRBV4-2 with TRBJ2-6, with 7 bases aligning to TRBD1. Sequencing was performed on PBMCs. The TCR was taken from a woman under 30 in good health and CMV-seropositive. This chain's CDR3 is CASSHPTTGAGANVLTF. The CDR3 DNA is TGTGCCAGCAGCCACCCCACCACAGGGGCTGGGGCCAACGTCCTGACTTTC.